This TCR beta chain was sequenced during a study of blood T cell repertoires in COVID-19. Study-level information: PBMCs, B-cell-depleted T cells, or T cells provided the cDNA or gDNA that made up the material.

Patients in Seattle were enrolled during active infection, then followed longitudinally. V lost 7 bases and J lost 6, with 10 bases in between. The CDR3 contains 11 residues. Germline assignment: CDR1 SGHTS and CDR2 YDEGEE. Under the authors' procedure: By means of reference gene primer amplification, nucleated cell counts were estimated. The assay was immunoSEQ multiplex PCR, and TCRdb's table has in-frame clones only and misses some. V, J and clone size reflect that table, while D and trimming were determined from the DNA. The sample lists approximately 400,000 clones; 88% were seen once. The rearrangement joins TRBV5-8 to TRBJ2-5; tentative D call: TRBD1 (5 bases). The receptor's source is a woman aged 45-65 years with COVID-19, enrolled during active disease. Material for sequencing was peripheral blood. The CDR3 spells CASDRFQTQYF. CDR3 bases: TGTGCCAGCGACAGATTCCAGACCCAGTACTTC.